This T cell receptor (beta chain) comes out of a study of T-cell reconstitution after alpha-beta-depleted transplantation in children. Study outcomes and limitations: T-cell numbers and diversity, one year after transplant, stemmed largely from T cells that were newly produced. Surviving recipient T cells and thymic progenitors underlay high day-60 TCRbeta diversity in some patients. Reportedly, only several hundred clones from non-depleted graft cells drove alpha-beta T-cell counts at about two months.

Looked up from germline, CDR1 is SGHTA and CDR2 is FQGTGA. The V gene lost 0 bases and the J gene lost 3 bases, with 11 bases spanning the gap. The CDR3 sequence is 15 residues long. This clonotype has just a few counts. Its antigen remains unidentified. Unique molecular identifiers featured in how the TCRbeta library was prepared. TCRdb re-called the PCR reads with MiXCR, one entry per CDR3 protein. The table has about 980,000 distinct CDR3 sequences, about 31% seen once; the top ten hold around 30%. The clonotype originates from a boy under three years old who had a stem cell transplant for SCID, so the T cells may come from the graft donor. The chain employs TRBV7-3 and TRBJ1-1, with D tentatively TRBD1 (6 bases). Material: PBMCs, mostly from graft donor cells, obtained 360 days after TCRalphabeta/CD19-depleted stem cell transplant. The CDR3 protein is CASSLTPGGDTEAFF. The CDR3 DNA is TGTGCCAGCAGCTTAACGCCCGGGGGCGACACTGAAGCTTTCTTT.